This T cell receptor (beta chain) was recorded in a study of blood T cell repertoires in COVID-19. Study at large: From the United States, Italy and Spain came samples of acute and convalescent COVID-19.

Original analysis: By means of reference gene primer amplification, nucleated cell counts were estimated. The method was immunoSEQ multiplex PCR; TCRdb's version includes in-frame clones alone and lacks a portion of them. The V and J calls and clone size come from that table; D and trimming were worked out from the DNA. The sample carries fewer than 350,000 clones, approximately 91% recorded once. The receptor was isolated from a middle-aged woman with acute COVID-19. Sequenced: PBMCs or T cells enriched from blood (not recorded which).

The CDR3 region is CASSLGQGAPLHF. The CDR3 DNA reads TGTGCCAGCAGCCTCGGTCAGGGGGCACCCCTCCACTTT. The chain recombines TRBV12-3 or TRBV12-4 with TRBJ1-6; 7 nucleotides align to TRBD1. The CDR3 is made up of 13 amino acids. With 6 bases clipped from V and 11 bases from J, the junction kept 7 bases outside the gene matches.